This is a list of T cell receptor beta chains from one sample in a study of cytomegalovirus exposure and HLA in healthy donors. The method was immunoSEQ multiplex PCR; TCRdb's version includes in-frame clones alone and lacks a portion of them. The sample contains around 90,000 clones, approximately 84% of which appear only once. Sequencing input: PBMCs. The origin of the receptors is a woman aged 18-35 years in good health and CMV-seropositive. Each CDR3 is given with its conserved first and last residue. The D gene is left open where the match is weak. Not all rows give a size; the values are once, few, many and, for expanded clones, a class.

J: TRBJ2-5
V: TRBV6-1
D: -
size: -
DNA: TGTGCCAGCAGTGAACAGGGGTGGGAGACCCAGTACTTC
CDR3: CASSEQGWETQYF

J: TRBJ2-5
V: TRBV2
D: TRBD1
size: -
DNA: TGTGCCAGCAGGGACAGGGCCTCAACTTTTGAAGAGACCCAGTACTTC
CDR3: CASRDRASTFEETQYF

J: TRBJ2-2
V: TRBV18
D: -
size: -
DNA: TGTGCCAGCTCACAGCCTACTGGGGGGAGCACCGGGGAGCTGTTTTTT
CDR3: CASSQPTGGSTGELFF

J: TRBJ1-1
V: TRBV5-6
D: -
size: -
DNA: TGTGCCAGCAGCTTGAGTACAGCCCTTGGAGCTTTCTTT
CDR3: CASSLSTALGAFF

J: TRBJ1-1
V: TRBV28
D: TRBD1
size: -
DNA: TGTGCCAGCAGTTCGGGTGGACGGGGACAGGGCACTGAAGCTTTCTTT
CDR3: CASSSGGRGQGTEAFF

J: TRBJ2-1
V: TRBV6-5
D: TRBD1
size: -
DNA: TGTGCCAGCAGTTATCGGGACAGGGGGGATGAGCAGTTCTTC
CDR3: CASSYRDRGDEQFF

J: TRBJ1-6
V: TRBV4-3
D: -
size: -
DNA: TGCGCCAGCAGCCAAGGAACGGGGAAAACCTATAATTCACCCCTCCACTTT
CDR3: CASSQGTGKTYNSPLHF

J: TRBJ1-1
V: TRBV7-3
D: -
size: once
DNA: TGTGCCAGCAGCTTATCACCCAGGAACACTGAAGCTTTCTTT
CDR3: CASSLSPRNTEAFF

J: TRBJ1-2
V: TRBV5-4
D: TRBD1
size: -
DNA: TGTGCCAGCAGGAGACAGGGGGCGCAGTATGGCTACACCTTC
CDR3: CASRRQGAQYGYTF

J: TRBJ2-7
V: TRBV7-3
D: TRBD1
size: few
DNA: TGTGCCAGCAGCGTGGACAGGGAAAGGGAGCAGTACTTC
CDR3: CASSVDREREQYF

J: TRBJ2-7
V: TRBV9
D: -
size: few
DNA: TGTGCCAGCAGCGAGGGGCCAGCGAGCTCCTACGAGCAGTACTTC
CDR3: CASSEGPASSYEQYF

J: TRBJ1-1
V: TRBV4-1
D: TRBD1
size: -
DNA: TGCGCCAGCAGCCAAGAGGGGACAGGGGCTCCTCGGGGGAACACTGAAGCTTTCTTT
CDR3: CASSQEGTGAPRGNTEAFF

J: TRBJ1-6
V: TRBV7-2
D: -
size: -
DNA: TGTGCCTACAACTCTGAGACTCCTAAGGGGCATTCACCCCTCCACTTT
CDR3: CAYNSETPKGHSPLHF

J: TRBJ2-7
V: TRBV28
D: TRBD1
size: -
DNA: TGTGCCAGCAGTACAAGCCTCGGGACAGATAGCTCCTACGAGCAGTACTTC
CDR3: CASSTSLGTDSSYEQYF

J: TRBJ2-7
V: TRBV6-5
D: TRBD1
size: -
DNA: TGTGCCAGCAGTCCGGGACAGCTCTACGAGCAGTACTTC
CDR3: CASSPGQLYEQYF

J: TRBJ1-5
V: TRBV2
D: -
size: few
DNA: TGTGCCAGCAGTGAATTGCGGGATAGCAATCAGCCCCAGCATTTT
CDR3: CASSELRDSNQPQHF

J: TRBJ1-1
V: TRBV5-1
D: -
size: once
DNA: TGCGCCAGCAGCTTGTGGAGTGTGGACACTGAAGCTTTCTTT
CDR3: CASSLWSVDTEAFF

J: TRBJ2-3
V: TRBV5-1
D: -
size: -
DNA: TGCGCCAGCACCCAAGTGGCTCCCGGCACAGATACGCAGTATTTT
CDR3: CASTQVAPGTDTQYF

J: TRBJ2-1
V: TRBV4-3
D: TRBD1
size: few
DNA: TGCGCCAGCAGCGAAGGACAGGGTGTATGCAATGAGCAGTTCTTC
CDR3: CASSEGQGVCNEQFF

J: TRBJ2-1
V: TRBV6-1
D: TRBD2
size: -
DNA: TGTGCCAGCAGTGATAGACTAGCGGGGGGGCGGAATGAGCAGTTCTTC
CDR3: CASSDRLAGGRNEQFF

J: TRBJ2-7
V: TRBV6-6
D: -
size: -
DNA: TGTGCCAGCAGTTACACTAAAGACAGACAGGTAACCTTC
CDR3: CASSYTKDRQVTF

J: TRBJ2-7
V: TRBV10-1
D: TRBD2
size: -
DNA: TGCGCCAGCAGATCAGGACTAGCGGGGATTAGCTCCTACGAGCAGTACTTC
CDR3: CASRSGLAGISSYEQYF

J: TRBJ1-2
V: TRBV14
D: TRBD1
size: -
DNA: TGTGCCAGCAGCCCCAGGACAGGGACTGGCTACACCTTC
CDR3: CASSPRTGTGYTF

J: TRBJ2-1
V: TRBV27
D: -
size: -
DNA: TGTGCCAGCAGTTTCAAGGGAGCAGGGGTCGGTGAGCAGTTCTTC
CDR3: CASSFKGAGVGEQFF

J: TRBJ1-1
V: TRBV30
D: TRBD1
size: -
DNA: TGTGCCTGGTTAGGGACAGGGAACACTGAAGCTTTCTTT
CDR3: CAWLGTGNTEAFF

J: TRBJ1-1
V: TRBV28
D: TRBD1
size: few
DNA: TGTGCCAGTCCCCCCAACAGGGGGCTTGTCACTGAAGCTTTCTTT
CDR3: CASPPNRGLVTEAFF

J: TRBJ1-3
V: TRBV7-9
D: TRBD1
size: -
DNA: TGTGCCAGCAGCCCTGGGACAGGGGCTTCCGGAAACACCATATATTTT
CDR3: CASSPGTGASGNTIYF

J: TRBJ1-2
V: TRBV19
D: TRBD1
size: -
DNA: TGTGCCAGTACCAAATCAGGACAGGGCGTTTATGGCTACACCTTC
CDR3: CASTKSGQGVYGYTF

J: TRBJ1-2
V: TRBV19
D: TRBD1
size: -
DNA: TGTGCCAGTAGAAGACAGGGAGCTAACTATGGCTACACCTTC
CDR3: CASRRQGANYGYTF

J: TRBJ1-5
V: TRBV21-1
D: -
size: -
DNA: TGTGCCAGCAGCACGCGACAGGGACTCTATAGCAATCAGCCCCAGCATTTT
CDR3: CASSTRQGLYSNQPQHF

J: TRBJ1-6
V: TRBV7-9
D: TRBD1
size: -
DNA: TGTGCCAGCAGCTCGCCGGGACAGGGGTCCTATAATTCACCCCTCCACTTT
CDR3: CASSSPGQGSYNSPLHF

J: TRBJ2-7
V: TRBV7-9
D: TRBD1
size: -
DNA: TGTGCCAGCAGCTTAGTTAACAGGGGGCTAAACGAGCAGTACTTC
CDR3: CASSLVNRGLNEQYF

J: TRBJ2-1
V: TRBV7-8
D: TRBD1
size: -
DNA: TGTGCCAGCAGCTTTTCCCGGGACAGGGGATACAATGAGCAGTTCTTC
CDR3: CASSFSRDRGYNEQFF

J: TRBJ2-7
V: TRBV10-1
D: -
size: -
DNA: TGCGCCAGCAGTGACCCACAGGGAAACGAGCAGTACTTC
CDR3: CASSDPQGNEQYF

J: TRBJ2-7
V: TRBV27
D: -
size: once
DNA: TGTGCCAGCAATCCATCGGGGAGCTCCTACGAGCAGTACTTC
CDR3: CASNPSGSSYEQYF

J: TRBJ2-1
V: TRBV18
D: TRBD2
size: once
DNA: TGTGCCAGCTCACCAAATGTGTTAGCGGGGGGGCCTAACAATGAGCAGTTCTTC
CDR3: CASSPNVLAGGPNNEQFF

J: TRBJ1-3
V: TRBV6-5
D: TRBD1
size: -
DNA: TGTGCCAGCAGGCGTACAGGGGGTTATGGAAACACCATATATTTT
CDR3: CASRRTGGYGNTIYF

J: TRBJ1-1
V: TRBV14
D: TRBD1
size: -
DNA: TGTGCCAGCAGCCGAACCGGGACAGGGGTAACAGGCGAAGCTTTCTTT
CDR3: CASSRTGTGVTGEAFF

J: TRBJ2-3
V: TRBV7-2
D: TRBD1
size: once
DNA: TGTGCCAGCAGCCCGGGACAGTCCACAGATACGCAGTATTTT
CDR3: CASSPGQSTDTQYF

J: TRBJ1-4
V: TRBV4-1
D: TRBD1
size: -
DNA: TGCGCCAGCAGCCACCCGGCGAGGGACAGAAATGAAAAACTGTTTTTT
CDR3: CASSHPARDRNEKLFF

J: TRBJ2-7
V: TRBV6-5
D: TRBD1
size: -
DNA: TGTGCCAGCAAACGCGGACAGGGGATCTACGAGCAGTACTTC
CDR3: CASKRGQGIYEQYF

J: TRBJ1-6
V: TRBV27
D: -
size: -
DNA: TGTGCCAGCAGTCTCCTACAGAATTCACCCCTCCACTTT
CDR3: CASSLLQNSPLHF

J: TRBJ2-5
V: TRBV27
D: TRBD2
size: -
DNA: TGTGCCAGCAGTTCTCGTTTAACGGGGGGTCGCCAAGAGACCCAGTACTTC
CDR3: CASSSRLTGGRQETQYF

J: TRBJ2-7
V: TRBV6-6
D: TRBD1
size: -
DNA: TGTGCCAGCAGTTACGGCAGGGGGAGCTCCTACGAGCAGTACTTC
CDR3: CASSYGRGSSYEQYF

J: TRBJ1-2
V: TRBV6-1
D: TRBD1
size: -
DNA: TGTGCCAGCGGCCGGACAGGTCTCTATGGCTACACCTTC
CDR3: CASGRTGLYGYTF

J: TRBJ2-7
V: TRBV6-1
D: TRBD1
size: -
DNA: TGTGCCAGCTCGCGATCAGGGGGCGCCGAGCAGTACTTC
CDR3: CASSRSGGAEQYF

J: TRBJ2-1
V: TRBV6-5
D: TRBD1
size: -
DNA: TGTGCCAGCAGCCTTGGGACAGGGAAGAATGAGCAGTTCTTC
CDR3: CASSLGTGKNEQFF

J: TRBJ2-1
V: TRBV12-2
D: -
size: -
DNA: TGTGCAAGTCGCTTAGCGATCCTCCCCGCGGTAATCCATGAGCAGTTCTTC
CDR3: CASRLAILPAVIHEQFF

J: TRBJ1-6
V: TRBV4-2
D: TRBD1
size: -
DNA: TGTGCCAGCAGCCAAGAGAAACAGGGGGAGGGGTATAATTCACCCCTCCACTTT
CDR3: CASSQEKQGEGYNSPLHF

J: TRBJ2-6
V: TRBV6-6
D: -
size: once
DNA: TGTGCCAGCAGCAAGACAGTATCTGGGGCCAACGTCCTGACTTTC
CDR3: CASSKTVSGANVLTF

J: TRBJ1-2
V: TRBV10-3
D: TRBD1
size: -
DNA: TGTGCCACGATCGACTCCGGGACAGGGGGAGACGGCTACACCTTC
CDR3: CATIDSGTGGDGYTF

J: TRBJ1-1
V: TRBV30
D: -
size: -
DNA: TGTGCCTGGAGTTACTATGCTGAAGCTTTCTTT
CDR3: CAWSYYAEAFF

J: TRBJ2-5
V: TRBV7-7
D: -
size: -
DNA: TGTGCCAGCAGCTTACCGGGAGAGACCCAGTACTTC
CDR3: CASSLPGETQYF

J: TRBJ2-5
V: TRBV15
D: TRBD2
size: few
DNA: TGTGCCACCAGCAGCCCTAGCGGGGGGGCCGTTCAAGAGACCCAGTACTTC
CDR3: CATSSPSGGAVQETQYF

J: TRBJ2-3
V: TRBV30
D: TRBD2
size: -
DNA: TGTGCCTGGAGCCCACTGAATACTTTTAGCGGGGCAGGAGATACGCAGTATTTT
CDR3: CAWSPLNTFSGAGDTQYF